This T cell receptor (beta chain) was sequenced in a study of T cell responses to AZD1222 COVID-19 vaccine. Study-wide findings and caveats: Nearly half of spike-specific TCRs reportedly target unmutated variant regions. All repertoire sampling was performed exclusively after the peak T cell response.

Measured with immunoSEQ multiplex PCR; TCRdb has only the in-frame clones, and not every one. Counted here are 100,000 to 120,000 clones, around nine tenths occurring once; the ten biggest clones make up about 2.5%. On this clone: The antigen is unknown.

The TCR originated in an adult in good health. Sequenced material: peripheral blood, taken on day 0 of AZD1222 vaccination.

The CDR3 coding sequence is TGTGCCAGCACCTACTCCGGCGAGGAGACCCAGTACTTC. Its translation: CASTYSGEETQYF. The rearrangement uses TRBV6-2 or TRBV6-3 and TRBJ2-5; D is ambiguous. V lost 7 bases to trimming and J lost 5 bases, with 14 bases between them. Germline CDR1 reads MNHEY; CDR2 reads SVGEGT. The CDR3 contains 13 residues.